This T cell receptor (beta chain) was retrieved from a study of OX40 agonist ivuxolimab in advanced cancers. Study results and caveats: CD4+ and CD8+ T cells in blood underwent clonal expansion by week 6 at 0.1 to 3.0 mg/kg.

Comments on this clone: Its antigen is undetermined.

Deletions cut 4 bases from V and 0 bases from J, with 10 bases between. The CDR3 totals 15 residues. Looked up from germline, CDR1 is MGHRA and CDR2 is YSYEKL. TCRdb's table, derived via immunoSEQ multiplex PCR, lists solely in-frame clones and lacks some. The table has some 83,000 clones, about 89% seen once. Any history of autoimmune disease or systemic immunosuppression disqualified patients. The sampling schedule covered blood at baseline, cycle 4 day 1, and cycle 7 day 1. This receptor was obtained from an adult with an advanced solid tumor such as melanoma, head and neck, liver or kidney cancer. The V and J genes are TRBV4-1 and TRBJ2-1; D is ambiguous. Sample: CD4+ or CD8+ T cells sorted from blood, taken in a trial of the OX40 agonist ivuxolimab. As DNA, the CDR3 is TGCGCCAGCAGCCGGTCGGAGACCTCCTACAATGAGCAGTTCTTC. As protein: CASSRSETSYNEQFF.